Listed below are T cell receptor beta chains from one sample, sequenced in a study of beta chain features in type 1 diabetes. The protocol was immunoSEQ multiplex PCR, while the TCRdb copy is restricted to in-frame clones and leaves out a portion. The table has 620,000 or so clones, about 16% seen once; the top ten hold about 0.086%. Sequencing was carried out using naive CD4+ T cells from blood. These receptors were taken from a man younger than 30 in good health. The CDR3 runs from the conserved cysteine through the conserved F or W. Fields, in order: J gene, V gene, clone size, CDR3 length, D gene, CDR3 protein, CDR3 DNA. The D gene is left open where the match is weak. The size entry is marked missing in some rows and otherwise reads once, few, many or a size class.

j_gene: TRBJ2-2
v_gene: TRBV18
abundance: few
len: 16
d_gene: TRBD2
CDR3aa: CASSPNSGPNTGELFF
CDR3nt: TGTGCCAGCTCACCAAATAGCGGGCCGAACACCGGGGAGCTGTTTTTT

j_gene: TRBJ1-1
v_gene: TRBV7-3
abundance: -
len: 14
d_gene: -
CDR3aa: CASREGRMNTEAFF
CDR3nt: TGTGCCAGCAGGGAGGGACGGATGAACACTGAAGCTTTCTTT

j_gene: TRBJ2-6
v_gene: TRBV7-6
abundance: few
len: 21
d_gene: TRBD2
CDR3aa: CASSFSWTSGGDSSGANVLTF
CDR3nt: TGTGCCAGCAGCTTCAGTTGGACTAGCGGGGGTGACAGCTCTGGGGCCAACGTCCTGACTTTC

j_gene: TRBJ2-5
v_gene: TRBV12-2
abundance: -
len: 13
d_gene: -
CDR3aa: CASRLGYRGGGYF
CDR3nt: TGTGCAAGTCGCTTAGGGTACCGGGGAGGCGGGTACTTC

j_gene: TRBJ2-1
v_gene: TRBV5-4
abundance: -
len: 16
d_gene: TRBD1
CDR3aa: CASSLDSGGSYNEQFF
CDR3nt: TGTGCCAGCAGCTTGGACTCAGGGGGCAGCTACAATGAGCAGTTCTTC

j_gene: TRBJ1-2
v_gene: TRBV30
abundance: -
len: 15
d_gene: -
CDR3aa: CAWSVGRREVGGYTF
CDR3nt: TGTGCCTGGAGTGTAGGCCGCAGGGAAGTTGGCGGCTACACCTTC

j_gene: TRBJ2-6
v_gene: TRBV18
abundance: few
len: 17
d_gene: TRBD1
CDR3aa: CASSPWDRASGANVLTF
CDR3nt: TGTGCCAGCTCACCTTGGGACAGGGCTTCCGGGGCCAACGTCCTGACTTTC

j_gene: TRBJ1-1
v_gene: TRBV7-2
abundance: -
len: 15
d_gene: -
CDR3aa: CASSLDGTANTEAFF
CDR3nt: TGTGCCAGCAGCTTAGATGGGACGGCGAACACTGAAGCTTTCTTT

j_gene: TRBJ1-1
v_gene: TRBV29-1
abundance: -
len: 12
d_gene: TRBD1
CDR3aa: CSEGQGNTEAFF
CDR3nt: TGCAGCGAAGGACAGGGGAACACTGAAGCTTTCTTT

j_gene: TRBJ2-3
v_gene: TRBV4-2
abundance: -
len: 16
d_gene: TRBD2
CDR3aa: CASSQEGTSGRDTQYF
CDR3nt: TGTGCCAGCAGCCAAGAAGGGACTAGCGGGAGAGATACGCAGTATTTT

j_gene: TRBJ2-2
v_gene: TRBV29-1
abundance: few
len: 14
d_gene: -
CDR3aa: CSAPSGSNTGELFF
CDR3nt: TGCAGCGCCCCCTCGGGCAGTAACACCGGGGAGCTGTTTTTT

j_gene: TRBJ1-3
v_gene: TRBV4-2
abundance: -
len: 16
d_gene: -
CDR3aa: CASSQEMVGGGNTIYF
CDR3nt: TGTGCCAGCAGCCAAGAAATGGTCGGGGGTGGAAACACCATATATTTT

j_gene: TRBJ2-1
v_gene: TRBV4-3
abundance: few
len: 16
d_gene: TRBD2
CDR3aa: CASSQEGTTNYNEQFF
CDR3nt: TGCGCCAGCAGCCAAGAAGGGACTACCAACTACAATGAGCAGTTCTTC

j_gene: TRBJ2-7
v_gene: TRBV28
abundance: many
len: 12
d_gene: -
CDR3aa: CASWSGTYEQYF
CDR3nt: TGTGCCAGCTGGAGCGGCACCTACGAGCAGTACTTC

j_gene: TRBJ2-5
v_gene: TRBV6-1
abundance: few
len: 16
d_gene: -
CDR3aa: CASSEPAGYRRETQYF
CDR3nt: TGTGCCAGCAGTGAGCCCGCGGGGTACAGGCGGGAGACCCAGTACTTC

j_gene: TRBJ2-7
v_gene: TRBV18
abundance: few
len: 14
d_gene: TRBD1
CDR3aa: CASSPQRQGGEQYF
CDR3nt: TGTGCCAGCTCACCACAGAGACAGGGCGGCGAGCAGTACTTC

j_gene: TRBJ2-2
v_gene: TRBV5-1
abundance: -
len: 14
d_gene: -
CDR3aa: CASSLGRNTGELFF
CDR3nt: TGCGCCAGCAGCTTGGGTAGGAACACCGGGGAGCTGTTTTTT

j_gene: TRBJ1-1
v_gene: TRBV20-1
abundance: -
len: 11
d_gene: -
CDR3aa: CSAPQSTEAFF
CDR3nt: TGCAGTGCCCCCCAGAGTACTGAAGCTTTCTTT

j_gene: TRBJ2-7
v_gene: TRBV2
abundance: -
len: 15
d_gene: TRBD1
CDR3aa: CASSEDRGSSYEQYF
CDR3nt: TGTGCCAGCAGTGAGGACAGGGGATCCTCCTACGAGCAGTACTTC

j_gene: TRBJ2-7
v_gene: TRBV6-9
abundance: few
len: 15
d_gene: TRBD1
CDR3aa: CASSITGERTYEQYF
CDR3nt: TGTGCCAGCAGTATTACAGGGGAAAGAACCTACGAGCAGTACTTC

j_gene: TRBJ2-4
v_gene: TRBV7-2
abundance: few
len: 16
d_gene: -
CDR3aa: CASSLAWPSRKNIQYF
CDR3nt: TGTGCCAGCAGCTTAGCCTGGCCTAGCCGGAAAAACATTCAGTACTTC

j_gene: TRBJ2-3
v_gene: TRBV11-2
abundance: few
len: 15
d_gene: -
CDR3aa: CASSRRYGSTDTQYF
CDR3nt: TGTGCCAGCAGCCGGAGGTACGGAAGCACAGATACGCAGTATTTT

j_gene: TRBJ2-1
v_gene: TRBV5-6
abundance: -
len: 15
d_gene: -
CDR3aa: CASSSLSGYHNEQFF
CDR3nt: TGTGCCAGCAGCTCCCTAAGCGGCTACCACAATGAGCAGTTCTTC

j_gene: TRBJ1-1
v_gene: TRBV7-3
abundance: few
len: 13
d_gene: -
CDR3aa: CASSSTRNTEAFF
CDR3nt: TGTGCCAGCAGCTCGACGCGGAACACTGAAGCTTTCTTT

j_gene: TRBJ1-3
v_gene: TRBV5-1
abundance: few
len: 14
d_gene: -
CDR3aa: CASSHGGGGNTIYF
CDR3nt: TGCGCCAGCAGCCATGGGGGAGGTGGAAACACCATATATTTT

j_gene: TRBJ2-4
v_gene: TRBV19
abundance: few
len: 14
d_gene: -
CDR3aa: CASSPSRGTRIQYF
CDR3nt: TGTGCCAGTAGCCCGTCACGGGGGACTCGTATTCAGTACTTC

j_gene: TRBJ1-2
v_gene: TRBV11-1
abundance: -
len: 13
d_gene: -
CDR3aa: CASSSWANYGYTF
CDR3nt: TGTGCCAGCAGCTCCTGGGCCAACTATGGCTACACCTTC

j_gene: TRBJ1-2
v_gene: TRBV7-2
abundance: few
len: 13
d_gene: -
CDR3aa: CASSLVVVGGYTF
CDR3nt: TGTGCCAGCAGCTTAGTGGTAGTCGGGGGCTACACCTTC

j_gene: TRBJ1-5
v_gene: TRBV5-1
abundance: few
len: 14
d_gene: -
CDR3aa: CASSRGQGDQPQHF
CDR3nt: TGCGCCAGCAGCCGGGGGCAGGGCGATCAGCCCCAGCATTTT

j_gene: TRBJ2-7
v_gene: TRBV5-1
abundance: -
len: 16
d_gene: TRBD2
CDR3aa: CASSLGILAATYEQYF
CDR3nt: TGCGCCAGCAGCTTGGGAATCCTAGCGGCGACCTACGAGCAGTACTTC

j_gene: TRBJ2-4
v_gene: TRBV13
abundance: -
len: 16
d_gene: TRBD2
CDR3aa: CASSLGSGRATDIQYF
CDR3nt: TGTGCCAGCAGCTTGGGAAGCGGGAGGGCCACGGACATTCAGTACTTC

j_gene: TRBJ1-5
v_gene: TRBV9
abundance: -
len: 14
d_gene: -
CDR3aa: CASSLEYSNQPQHF
CDR3nt: TGTGCCAGCAGCCTGGAGTATAGCAATCAGCCCCAGCATTTT

j_gene: TRBJ2-1
v_gene: TRBV18
abundance: many
len: 15
d_gene: TRBD1
CDR3aa: CASSGYRGQVNEQFF
CDR3nt: TGTGCCAGCTCAGGATACAGGGGCCAAGTGAATGAGCAGTTCTTC

j_gene: TRBJ2-1
v_gene: TRBV7-2
abundance: few
len: 16
d_gene: TRBD2
CDR3aa: CASSLTSGTIYNEQFF
CDR3nt: TGTGCCAGCAGCTTAACTAGCGGGACGATATACAATGAGCAGTTCTTC

j_gene: TRBJ2-1
v_gene: TRBV25-1
abundance: few
len: 16
d_gene: TRBD1
CDR3aa: CASSERGTGDFNEQFF
CDR3nt: TGTGCCAGCAGTGAAAGGGGGACAGGGGACTTCAATGAGCAGTTCTTC

j_gene: TRBJ1-1
v_gene: TRBV5-4
abundance: -
len: 13
d_gene: TRBD1
CDR3aa: CASSTGVDTEAFF
CDR3nt: TGTGCCAGCAGCACAGGGGTGGACACTGAAGCTTTCTTT

j_gene: TRBJ1-5
v_gene: TRBV28
abundance: once
len: 15
d_gene: -
CDR3aa: CASSSGSLGGQPQHF
CDR3nt: TGTGCCAGCAGTTCCGGGTCCCTGGGGGGTCAGCCCCAGCATTTT

j_gene: TRBJ2-7
v_gene: TRBV5-1
abundance: few
len: 15
d_gene: -
CDR3aa: CASSLGQGSVYEQYF
CDR3nt: TGCGCCAGCAGCTTGGGTCAGGGCAGCGTCTACGAGCAGTACTTC

j_gene: TRBJ1-1
v_gene: TRBV18
abundance: -
len: 15
d_gene: -
CDR3aa: CASSRLQLMNTEAFF
CDR3nt: TGTGCCAGCTCACGACTACAGCTCATGAACACTGAAGCTTTCTTT

j_gene: TRBJ1-5
v_gene: TRBV28
abundance: few
len: 13
d_gene: -
CDR3aa: CASSPSRMGPQHF
CDR3nt: TGTGCCAGCAGTCCTTCGAGGATGGGGCCCCAGCATTTT